Listed below are T cell receptor beta chains from one sample, sequenced in a study of shared clonotypes between healthy human individuals. Measured with immunoSEQ multiplex PCR; TCRdb has only the in-frame clones, and not every one. Here the sample spans about 2.4 million clones, just over 90% being singletons. The specimen sequenced was naive CD4+ T cells sorted from blood. These receptors originate from a man between 18 and 35 years old in good health. Each CDR3 is given with its conserved first and last residue. D genes are given only for firm matches. The size of a clone is reported for some rows only, either as once, few or many, or as a class for expanded clones.

abundance	v_gene	d_gene	j_gene	CDR3nt	CDR3aa
-	TRBV5-1	TRBD2	TRBJ2-2	TGCGCCAGCAGCCTCACCGGACTAGCGGACGGGGAGCTGTTTTTT	CASSLTGLADGELFF
-	TRBV19	TRBD2	TRBJ2-3	TGTGCCAGTAGTGCCGGGGGGGCCGGTGAAAATACGCAGTATTTT	CASSAGGAGENTQYF
-	TRBV6-5	-	TRBJ2-7	TGTGCCAGCAGTCAGTACAGGCGCTCCTACGAGCAGTACTTC	CASSQYRRSYEQYF
-	TRBV19	TRBD2	TRBJ2-2	TGTGCCAGTAGTACCCCTGGGACTAGCGGGAGGACCGGGGAGCTGTTTTTT	CASSTPGTSGRTGELFF
-	TRBV6-1	-	TRBJ2-7	TGTGCCAGCAGTGAAGCGGTCTGGGACTCTTCCTACGAGCAGTACTTC	CASSEAVWDSSYEQYF
-	TRBV9	-	TRBJ1-4	TGTGCCAGCAGCAATCGAGGCGCAACTAATGAAAAACTGTTTTTT	CASSNRGATNEKLFF
-	TRBV11-3	-	TRBJ1-3	TGTGCCAGCAGCTTATCGGGCTCTGGAAACACCATATATTTT	CASSLSGSGNTIYF
-	TRBV28	-	TRBJ1-2	TGTGCCAGCAGTTTGGGGCGTGAAAATGGCTACACCTTC	CASSLGRENGYTF
-	TRBV14	-	TRBJ1-1	TGTGCCAGCAGCCTCCTGGGGGGAGGGGAAGCTTTCTTT	CASSLLGGGEAFF
-	TRBV6-1	-	TRBJ2-1	TGTGCCAGCAGTGAATGGGGTAGCGGATCCTACAATGAGCAGTTCTTC	CASSEWGSGSYNEQFF
-	TRBV27	-	TRBJ1-1	TGTGCCAGCAGCCTCAGAGAGAACACTGAAGCTTTCTTT	CASSLRENTEAFF
-	TRBV7-2	TRBD2	TRBJ2-7	TGTGCCAGCAGCATTAGCGGGAGCGGCGAGCAGTACTTC	CASSISGSGEQYF
-	TRBV7-9	TRBD2	TRBJ2-1	TGTGCCAGCAGCGCCAGGACTAGCGGCGGCAATGAGCAGTTCTTC	CASSARTSGGNEQFF
-	TRBV7-7	-	TRBJ2-3	TGTGCTAGCAGCTTAGGACTCAAGGGAAGCACAGATACGCAGTATTTT	CASSLGLKGSTDTQYF
-	TRBV7-9	TRBD1	TRBJ1-1	TGTGCCAGCAGCTCCCGAATAGTACGGGACAGCGTTAACACTGAAGCTTTCTTT	CASSSRIVRDSVNTEAFF
-	TRBV10-3	TRBD2	TRBJ2-5	TGTGCCATCAGTGGAAGGGGAGGGCCCCAAGGGGAGACCCAGTACTTC	CAISGRGGPQGETQYF
-	TRBV4-1	-	TRBJ1-5	TGCGCCAGCAGCCAAGTCGGGGGGGGCGACCAGCCCCAGCATTTT	CASSQVGGGDQPQHF
-	TRBV7-2	-	TRBJ2-1	TGTGCCAGCAGCCTGATAAGCAATGAGCAGTTCTTC	CASSLISNEQFF
-	TRBV15	TRBD1	TRBJ1-5	TGTGCCACCCATACCACAGGGGCGGTCGGTCAGCCCCAGCATTTT	CATHTTGAVGQPQHF
-	TRBV30	-	TRBJ2-1	TGTGCCTGGAGCGAGACGGGAAATGAGCAGTTCTTC	CAWSETGNEQFF
-	TRBV7-9	-	TRBJ1-2	TGTGCCAGCAGCCCCTATCTGGACAGCTATGGCTACACCTTC	CASSPYLDSYGYTF
-	TRBV11-3	-	TRBJ2-7	TGTGCCAGCAGCTTTGGGGGTGAGGCCGAGCAGTACTTC	CASSFGGEAEQYF
-	TRBV27	-	TRBJ1-1	TGTGCCAGCAGTTTATCTCCGCCGGGTAACACTGAAGCTTTCTTT	CASSLSPPGNTEAFF
-	TRBV7-2	TRBD1	TRBJ2-7	TGTGCCAGCAGCAGGGACAGGGGGGCATACGAGCAGTACTTC	CASSRDRGAYEQYF
-	TRBV28	-	TRBJ1-1	TGTGCCAGCGGCTTAGAGGGGGGGCTGAACACTGAAGCTTTCTTT	CASGLEGGLNTEAFF
-	TRBV5-1	TRBD2	TRBJ2-1	TGCGCCAGCAGCTTGTCTAGCGGTTCCCGGAGCTCCTACAATGAGCAGTTCTTC	CASSLSSGSRSSYNEQFF
-	TRBV2	TRBD1	TRBJ1-6	TGTGCCAGCTACCGGGACAGAGATAATTCACCCCTCCACTTT	CASYRDRDNSPLHF
-	TRBV5-1	-	TRBJ2-2	TGCACCAGCGGTTCAGGGATAAACACCGGGGAGCTGTTTTTT	CTSGSGINTGELFF
-	TRBV7-9	TRBD1	TRBJ2-5	TGTGCCAGCAGCACCCAACAGGGGGCACGGGAGACCCAGTACTTC	CASSTQQGARETQYF
-	TRBV7-2	-	TRBJ2-4	TGTGCCAGCAGCTTAAGTGGAGAAGTAGCGGAGCCCCTCAAAAACATTCAGTACTTC	CASSLSGEVAEPLKNIQYF
-	TRBV10-3	-	TRBJ2-7	TGTGCCATCAGTGAGTCGAGGGTAGGGGGTTACGAGCAGTACTTC	CAISESRVGGYEQYF
-	TRBV28	TRBD1	TRBJ1-2	TGTGCCAGCAGTTTAAGTCTAGGGACAGGGACTGACTATGGCTACACCTTC	CASSLSLGTGTDYGYTF
-	TRBV28	TRBD1	TRBJ1-4	TGTGCCAGTGGGACAGGGGGCGATGAAAAACTGTTTTTT	CASGTGGDEKLFF
-	TRBV6-6	TRBD1	TRBJ1-6	TGTGCCAGCAGCCTTAGACAGGGGAATTCACCCCTCCACTTT	CASSLRQGNSPLHF
-	TRBV19	TRBD2	TRBJ2-7	TGTGCCAGTTTTAGCGGGCTCGAGCAGTACTTC	CASFSGLEQYF
once	TRBV11-2	-	TRBJ2-4	TGTGCCAGCAGCTTAATCCAAGGGAACATTCAGTACTTC	CASSLIQGNIQYF
-	TRBV5-6	-	TRBJ1-6	TGTGCCAGCAGCTTGAAATCCTATAATTCACCCCTCCACTTT	CASSLKSYNSPLHF
-	TRBV6-5	TRBD2	TRBJ2-7	TGTGCCAGCAGTTACTCCAGCGGGGGGGCCGGGCAGTACTTC	CASSYSSGGAGQYF
-	TRBV7-8	TRBD2	TRBJ2-3	TGTGCCAGCAGCTTGACTAGCGGGGGTATAGCAGATACGCAGTATTTT	CASSLTSGGIADTQYF
once	TRBV7-2	TRBD1	TRBJ1-2	TGTGCCAGCAGTCACTCCGGGACAGGGGCTAACTATGGCTACACCTTC	CASSHSGTGANYGYTF
-	TRBV19	-	TRBJ1-5	TGTGCCACAAGGACAGCGGGAAGCAATCAGCCCCAGCATTTT	CATRTAGSNQPQHF
-	TRBV19	-	TRBJ1-2	TGTGCCAGTAGTCCCTCTCAGACTGGGGTCTATGGCTACACCTTC	CASSPSQTGVYGYTF
-	TRBV21-1	-	TRBJ2-7	TGTGCCAGCAGCAAAACCTTTCGGGACAGGTCCTACGAGCAGTACTTC	CASSKTFRDRSYEQYF
-	TRBV6-1	-	TRBJ1-3	TGTGCCAGCAGTCCCAGCTCTGGAAACACCATATATTTT	CASSPSSGNTIYF
-	TRBV4-3	-	TRBJ2-7	TGCGCCAGCAGCCAAGAGGACGCCTCCTACGAGCAGTACTTC	CASSQEDASYEQYF
-	TRBV6-1	-	TRBJ1-6	TGTGCCAGCAGTGAACGCCTCAGACGCGCCGGTTCACCCCTCCACTTT	CASSERLRRAGSPLHF
-	TRBV5-4	-	TRBJ1-3	TGTGCCAGCAGCTCTGACTTAAACACCATATATTTT	CASSSDLNTIYF
once	TRBV7-4	TRBD1	TRBJ1-5	TGTGCCAGCAGCCTTCTCCCTATGGACAGGTTCAATCAGCCCCAGCATTTT	CASSLLPMDRFNQPQHF
-	TRBV5-1	-	TRBJ2-2	TGCGCCAGCAGCTTGCTCGGTCAGGGTACCACCGGGGAGCTGTTTTTT	CASSLLGQGTTGELFF
-	TRBV28	-	TRBJ2-7	TGTGCCAGCAGACAATACTTGTACGAGCAGTACTTC	CASRQYLYEQYF
-	TRBV6-5	-	TRBJ1-1	TGTGCCAGCACCCCCCCAGGGAACACTGAAGCTTTCTTT	CASTPPGNTEAFF
-	TRBV7-9	TRBD1	TRBJ2-7	TGTGCCAGTTCCGGGACAGGGGTCTACGAGCAGTACTTC	CASSGTGVYEQYF
-	TRBV19	-	TRBJ2-2	TGTGCCAGTAGTATGAGGCAGGGCGGTTCCGGGGAGCTGTTTTTT	CASSMRQGGSGELFF
-	TRBV10-2	-	TRBJ2-2	TGCGCCAGCAGTGATCGCACCGGGGAGCTGTTTTTT	CASSDRTGELFF
-	TRBV4-1	TRBD1	TRBJ2-5	TGCGCCAGCAGCCTGACAGGGGGCGAGACCCAGTACTTC	CASSLTGGETQYF
once	TRBV6-5	-	TRBJ2-7	TGTGCCAGCAGTTACGGAGGGAGTGCGACCTACGAGCAGTACTTC	CASSYGGSATYEQYF
-	TRBV6-1	-	TRBJ1-1	TGTGCCAGCAGGTGGGAGGGGCTTGGGAACACTGAAGCTTTCTTT	CASRWEGLGNTEAFF
-	TRBV6-5	-	TRBJ2-7	TGTGCCAGCAGTTACTCTAACAGGGGACTCTACGAGCAGTACTTC	CASSYSNRGLYEQYF
once	TRBV6-4	TRBD2	TRBJ2-5	TGTGCCAGCACCCCCTGGAGCGGGAGGGGGGGTATCCAAGAGACCCAGTACTTC	CASTPWSGRGGIQETQYF